What follows are 18 T cell receptor beta chains derived from one specimen sequenced in a study of blood T cell repertoires in COVID-19. Measured with immunoSEQ multiplex PCR; TCRdb has only the in-frame clones, and not every one. The sample has approximately 88,000 clones; about three quarters are singletons. What was sequenced was peripheral blood. These TCRs come from a woman of 80 years or more with active or convalescent COVID-19.

This chain links TRBV20-1 with TRBJ2-5; weak D call: TRBD2 (5 bases). CDR1 DFQATT and CDR2 SNEGSKA come from the germline V gene (reference sequence). CDR3 size: 15 residues. Trimming stripped 3 bases from V and 5 bases from J, with 19 bases between. As DNA, the CDR3 is TGCAGTGCTAGTATAGGCCGGACTCCATGGGAGACCCAGTACTTC. The encoded protein is CSASIGRTPWETQYF.

This clone appeared a few times. The V gene is TRBV7-9, the J gene TRBJ2-1; the match to TRBD2 covers 7 bases. V gave up 7 bases and J gave up 2 bases; unmatched junction bases: 11. Germline V gene sequence: CDR1 SEHNR, CDR2 FQNEAQ (reference sequence). The length of the CDR3 is 16 residues. In nucleotides, the CDR3 is TGTGCCAGCATCCCGGGAGGTAGCGGAACCTACAATGAGCAGTTCTTC. Encoded protein: CASIPGGSGTYNEQFF.

The chain is built from TRBV12-2 and TRBJ1-5; the DNA was not used to check the table's D call, TRBD1. TRBV12-2 constitutes a pseudogene. The CDR3 has 15 amino acids. CDR3 in amino acids: CASRLSDRQEQPQHF. The CDR3 DNA sequence: TGTGCAAGTCGCTTATCCGACAGGCAAGAACAGCCCCAGCATTTT.

The DNA of the CDR3 is TGTGCCAGCAGCTGGGGACAGGTTTATGGCTACACCTTC. Residues: CASSWGQVYGYTF. The chain carries TRBV6-2 or TRBV6-3 and TRBJ1-2; TRBD1 matches at 8 bases. V lost 6 bases and J lost 5; bases outside the gene matches: 5. The CDR3 contains 13 residues. Germline assignment: CDR1 MNHEY and CDR2 SVGEGT.

This chain connects TRBV7-3 to TRBJ2-5, with TRBD1 matching over 8 bases. Germline CDR1 SGHTA, CDR2 FQGTGA. This CDR3 is 16 amino acids long. Trimming took 2 bases from V and 5 from J; bases not matched to a gene: 10. The CDR3 DNA reads TGTGCCAGCAGCTTACGGGGTACAGGGGGAAGGGAGACCCAGTACTTC. Translated, it gives CASSLRGTGGRETQYF.

The CDR3 nucleotides read TGCAGCGTTGGGTCAGGCAACTCTGGAAACACCATATATTTT. Encoded protein: CSVGSGNSGNTIYF. This chain uses TRBV29-1 with TRBJ1-3; unclear D gene. Trimming stripped 4 bases from V and 0 bases from J, with 10 bases between. Germline V gene lookup returns CDR1 SQVTM and CDR2 ANQGSEA. CDR3 length equals 14 residues.

This chain joins TRBV10-2 and TRBJ1-6; unclear D gene. The CDR3 has 14 residues. Germline-derived CDR1 and CDR2 are WSHSY and SAAADI. Trimming stripped 4 bases from V and 7 bases from J, with 11 bases between. CDR3 bases: TGCGCCAGCAGTGGAACGGGATCCAATTCACCCCTCCACTTT. It codes for CASSGTGSNSPLHF.

This clone has a handful of counts. This sequence joins TRBV2 and TRBJ1-4, with TRBD1 identical over 7 bases. This CDR3 is built from 14 residues. Germline CDR1 reads SNHLY; CDR2 reads FYNNEI. Losses at the gene ends were 6 bases for V and 4 bases for J; bases not matched to a gene: 5. CDR3 bases: TGTGCCAGCAGAGGGGACAGAAGTAATGAAAAACTGTTTTTT. This gives the protein CASRGDRSNEKLFF.

The V and J genes are TRBV4-3 and TRBJ1-2; 7 bases map to TRBD1. The CDR3 sequence is 15 residues long. J was trimmed by 4 bases and V by 0 bases; bases with no gene match: 5. In germline, CDR1 is LGHNA, CDR2 YSLEER. CDR3: CASSQEGTAFYGYTF. DNA of the CDR3: TGCGCCAGCAGCCAAGAAGGGACAGCTTTCTATGGCTACACCTTC.

This clone showed up many times. The V and J genes are TRBV7-9 and TRBJ1-1; D uncertain. This CDR3 has 12 residues. The V and J ends lost 6 bases and 2 bases respectively, with 7 bases between them. CDR1 SEHNR and CDR2 FQNEAQ come from the germline V gene (reference sequence). CDR3 sequence (DNA): TGTGCCAGCAGGTTGCTTAACACTGAAGCTTTCTTT. This sequence encodes CASRLLNTEAFF.

V usage is TRBV19 and J usage is TRBJ2-7, with 9 positions matching TRBD2. CDR3 size: 14 residues. Germline CDR1 LNHDA, CDR2 SQIVND (reference sequence). The J segment lost 4 bases and the V segment lost 3 bases, leaving 4 bases of the junction unmatched. The CDR3 region has the DNA TGTGCCAGTAGTATCCAGCGGGGGGTTTACGAGCAGTACTTC. Amino acid sequence: CASSIQRGVYEQYF.

This clone appeared once. The CDR3, as DNA: TGTGCCAGCAGCCCCCGAGCAGGGGGCTGGGACAATCAGCCCCAGCATTTT. Residues: CASSPRAGGWDNQPQHF. This sequence joins TRBV7-8 and TRBJ1-5; 8 bases fit TRBD1. The J segment lost 3 bases and the V segment lost 5 bases, leaving 12 bases of the junction unmatched. CDR1 and CDR2 from the germline V gene are SGHVS and FQNEAQ. CDR3 length: 17 amino acids.

A few counts support this clone. The J gene is TRBJ1-2, the V gene TRBV4-3; 10 nucleotides agree with TRBD1. The CDR3 is 15 residues long. The junction had 4 bases not matched to a gene; V was cut back by 0 bases and J by 6 bases. Germline-derived CDR1 and CDR2 are LGHNA and YSLEER. CDR3 bases: TGCGCCAGCAGCCAAGATGGAGGGACAGGGGATGGCTACACCTTC. Residues: CASSQDGGTGDGYTF.

This clone was counted only a few times. This CDR3 is CSVRETGGNTIYF. The CDR3 nucleotides read TGCAGCGTGCGGGAAACCGGTGGAAACACCATATATTTT. The chain recombines TRBV29-1 with TRBJ1-3; no clear D. The germline V and J ends were trimmed by 6 bases and 3 bases, with 12 bases remaining between them. The CDR3 has 13 residues. Germline loops: CDR1 SQVTM, CDR2 ANQGSEA.

The V and J genes are TRBV4-1 and TRBJ1-2; D unclear. Trimming stripped 0 bases from V and 4 bases from J, with 12 bases between. This CDR3 is 15 amino acids long. Looked up from germline, CDR1 is MGHRA and CDR2 is YSYEKL. The CDR3 DNA sequence: TGCGCCAGCAGCCAAGATCGGCAGGCCTTCTATGGCTACACCTTC. Amino acid sequence: CASSQDRQAFYGYTF.

This clone was counted between two and nine times. V is TRBV13 and J is TRBJ2-1, with D perhaps matching TRBD2 (5 bases). CDR1 PRHDT and CDR2 FYEKMQ come from the germline V gene (reference sequence). The V gene lost 1 base and the J gene lost 1 base, with 8 bases spanning the gap. The CDR3 loop spans 15 amino acids. CDR3 residues: CASSLDPGSYNEQFF. CDR3 coding DNA: TGTGCCAGCAGCTTAGATCCGGGGTCCTACAATGAGCAGTTCTTC.

The chain uses TRBV19 and TRBJ1-3, with 8 bases that match TRBD1. Germline V lookup: CDR1 LNHDA, CDR2 SQIVND (reference sequence). Germline trimming cut 4 bases from V and 0 bases from J; bases unmatched to any gene: 5. CDR3 length: 16 residues. Written as DNA, the CDR3 is TGTGCCAGTAGTAAGAGACAGGGGACCTCTGGAAACACCATATATTTT. Translating it yields CASSKRQGTSGNTIYF.

The chain carries TRBV18 and TRBJ1-1; D unresolved. The V gene lost 3 bases and the J gene lost 8 bases, with 10 bases spanning the gap. This CDR3 has 12 amino acids. Germline V lookup: CDR1 KGHSH, CDR2 LQKENI. The CDR3, as DNA: TGTGCCAGCTCACCTGGTGGGCCAGAAGCTTTCTTT. It yields the protein CASSPGGPEAFF.